This TCR beta chain was profiled in a study of beta chain features in type 1 diabetes. Sequenced material consisted of expressed TCRB transcripts (all of the isolated RNA was reverse transcribed). Using immunoSEQ multiplex PCR, the repertoire was profiled, and TCRdb retains in-frame clones only, with some absent. The sample yields roughly 330,000 clones, about 13% seen once. Broader study findings: TCRB CDR3 length was moderately but significantly reduced in all four CD4+ subsets of Type 1 diabetes patients.

It was via CD45RO/CCR7/CD25/CD127/CD95/CD27 that CD4+ naive, central memory, regulatory and stem cell-like memory cells were sorted. Concerning this clone: What it binds is unknown.

With 0 bases removed from V and 1 base from J, the gap between germline ends came to 8 bases. In germline, CDR1 is SGHDT, CDR2 YYEEEE. The CDR3 runs to 15 residues. The sample taken for sequencing was naive CD4+ T cells from blood. This sequence was found in a young woman with type 1 diabetes. The J gene is TRBJ2-1, the V gene TRBV5-6; possible D gene TRBD2, 6 bases. The DNA for the CDR3 is TGTGCCAGCAGCTTGGCGGGGACTTCCTACAATGAGCAGTTCTTC. Amino acid sequence: CASSLAGTSYNEQFF.